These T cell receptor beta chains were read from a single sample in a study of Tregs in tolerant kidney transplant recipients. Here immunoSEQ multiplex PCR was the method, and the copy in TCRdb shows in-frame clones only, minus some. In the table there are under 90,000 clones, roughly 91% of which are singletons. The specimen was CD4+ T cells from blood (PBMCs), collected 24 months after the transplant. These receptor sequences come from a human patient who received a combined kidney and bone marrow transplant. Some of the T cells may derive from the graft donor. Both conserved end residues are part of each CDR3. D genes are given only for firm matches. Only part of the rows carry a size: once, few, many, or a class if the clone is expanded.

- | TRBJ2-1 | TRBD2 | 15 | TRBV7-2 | CASSLSSSGRGEQFF | TGTGCCAGCAGCTTATCGTCTAGCGGGAGGGGTGAGCAGTTCTTC
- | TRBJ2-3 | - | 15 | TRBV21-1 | CASTGTSGSTDTQYF | TGTGCCAGCACCGGGACTAGCGGGAGCACAGATACGCAGTATTTT
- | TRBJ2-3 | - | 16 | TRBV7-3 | CASSQVGAAGTDTQYF | TGTGCCAGCAGCCAGGTGGGGGCCGCTGGCACAGATACGCAGTATTTT
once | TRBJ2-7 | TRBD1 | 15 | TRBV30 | CAWSGDRGQSYEQYF | TGTGCCTGGAGTGGTGACAGGGGGCAATCCTACGAGCAGTACTTC
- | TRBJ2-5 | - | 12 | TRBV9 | CAGSVEEETQYF | TGTGCCGGCAGCGTAGAGGAGGAGACCCAGTACTTC
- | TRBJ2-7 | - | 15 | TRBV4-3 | CASSQDFQVSYEQYF | TGCGCCAGCAGCCAAGATTTCCAGGTCTCCTACGAGCAGTACTTC
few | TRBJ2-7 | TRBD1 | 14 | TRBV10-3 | CATWTGLSSYEQYF | TGTGCCACCTGGACAGGGCTTTCCTCCTACGAGCAGTACTTC
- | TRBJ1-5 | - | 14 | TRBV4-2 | CASRGGALNQPQHF | TGTGCCAGCAGGGGGGGGGCCCTAAATCAGCCCCAGCATTTT
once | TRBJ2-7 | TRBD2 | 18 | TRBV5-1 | CASSYFSSGGPSGYEQYF | TGCGCCAGCAGCTATTTTTCTAGCGGGGGGCCGTCCGGCTACGAGCAGTACTTC
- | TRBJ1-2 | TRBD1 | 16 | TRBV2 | CASIWTGLAANYGYTF | TGTGCCAGCATTTGGACAGGCCTAGCCGCTAACTATGGCTACACCTTC
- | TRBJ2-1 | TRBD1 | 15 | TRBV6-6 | CASSYSLDRGNEQFF | TGTGCCAGCAGTTACTCACTGGACAGGGGCAATGAGCAGTTCTTC
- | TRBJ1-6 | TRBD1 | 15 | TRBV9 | CASSAQGAFGDPLHF | TGTGCCAGCAGCGCACAGGGGGCCTTCGGGGACCCCCTCCACTTT
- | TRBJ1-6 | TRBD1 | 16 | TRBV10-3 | CAISEGQGQGNSPLHF | TGTGCCATCAGTGAAGGACAGGGCCAGGGGAATTCCCCCCTCCACTTT
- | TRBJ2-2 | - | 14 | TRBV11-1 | CASSPTGNTGELFF | TGTGCCAGCAGCCCGACAGGCAACACCGGGGAGCTGTTTTTT
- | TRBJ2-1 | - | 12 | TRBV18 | CASSEDLNEQFF | TGTGCCAGCTCAGAGGACTTAAATGAGCAGTTCTTC
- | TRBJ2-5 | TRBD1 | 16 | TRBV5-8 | CASSLGGAGSGETQYF | TGTGCCAGCAGCTTAGGGGGCGCAGGTTCGGGAGAGACCCAGTACTTC
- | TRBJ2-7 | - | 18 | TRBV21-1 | CASSKIRTGGWSSYEQYF | TGTGCCAGCAGCAAGATTAGGACAGGGGGCTGGAGCTCCTACGAGCAGTACTTC
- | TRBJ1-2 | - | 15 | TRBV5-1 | CASSGGDADGRGYTF | TGCGCCAGCAGCGGGGGGGACGCCGACGGCCGTGGCTACACCTTC
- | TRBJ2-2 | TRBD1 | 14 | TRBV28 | CASSPGTGVGELFF | TGTGCCAGCAGTCCCGGGACAGGGGTCGGGGAGCTGTTTTTT
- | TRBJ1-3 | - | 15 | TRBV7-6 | CASSLGPISGNTIYF | TGTGCCAGCAGCTTAGGTCCTATCTCTGGAAACACCATATATTTT
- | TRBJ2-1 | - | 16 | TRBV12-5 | CASGRRGGLSYNEQFF | TGTGCTAGTGGACGGCGGGGAGGCCTCTCCTACAATGAGCAGTTCTTC
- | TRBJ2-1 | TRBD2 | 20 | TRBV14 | CASSFSLGTSGGVAYNEQFF | TGTGCCAGCAGTTTTAGCCTTGGGACTAGCGGGGGTGTCGCCTACAATGAGCAGTTCTTC
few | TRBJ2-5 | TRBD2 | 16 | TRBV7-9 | CASSRGLAGAGETQYF | TGTGCCAGCAGCCGCGGACTAGCGGGAGCCGGAGAGACCCAGTACTTC
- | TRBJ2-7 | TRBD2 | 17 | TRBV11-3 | CASSLDLAGDRAYEQYF | TGTGCCAGCAGCTTAGACCTAGCGGGAGATCGGGCCTACGAGCAGTACTTC
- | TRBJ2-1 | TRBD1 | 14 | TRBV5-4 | CASIERGRNNEQFF | TGTGCCAGCATTGAGAGGGGGCGTAACAATGAGCAGTTCTTC
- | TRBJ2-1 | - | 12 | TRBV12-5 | CASGAASNEQFF | TGTGCTAGTGGCGCCGCGTCTAATGAGCAGTTCTTC
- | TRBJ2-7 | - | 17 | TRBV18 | CASSPPRGGKSSYEQYF | TGTGCCAGCTCCCCACCCAGGGGTGGAAAGAGTTCCTACGAGCAGTACTTC
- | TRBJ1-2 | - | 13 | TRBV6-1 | CASNLFRDGGYTF | TGTGCCAGCAACCTTTTCAGGGATGGTGGCTACACCTTC
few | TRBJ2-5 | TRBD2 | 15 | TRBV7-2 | CASSLRAGGKETQYF | TGTGCCAGCAGCTTGCGAGCGGGGGGGAAAGAGACCCAGTACTTC
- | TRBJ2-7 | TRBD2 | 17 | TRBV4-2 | CASSPRKGLAETYEQYF | TGTGCCAGCAGCCCCCGCAAGGGACTAGCGGAGACCTACGAGCAGTACTTC
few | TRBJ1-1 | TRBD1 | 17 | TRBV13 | CASSIRDRFLGNTEAFF | TGTGCCAGCAGCATCAGGGACAGATTTCTGGGGAACACTGAAGCTTTCTTT
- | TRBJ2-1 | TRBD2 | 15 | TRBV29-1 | CSVEGLAGGHNEQFF | TGCAGCGTTGAAGGGCTAGCGGGAGGACACAATGAGCAGTTCTTC
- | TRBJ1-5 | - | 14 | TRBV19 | CASSFRQAPQPQHF | TGTGCCAGTAGTTTCCGACAGGCGCCTCAGCCCCAGCATTTT
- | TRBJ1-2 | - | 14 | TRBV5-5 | CASSLAVGAGGYTF | TGTGCCAGCAGCTTGGCCGTAGGGGCCGGAGGCTACACCTTC
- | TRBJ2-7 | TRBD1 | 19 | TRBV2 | CASSEERGRWEVSSYEQYF | TGTGCCAGCAGTGAGGAAAGGGGGCGTTGGGAAGTGAGCTCCTACGAGCAGTACTTC